Below, one T cell receptor (beta chain) is given with its context. Its antigen remains unknown. V shed 2 bases and J shed 4 bases, with 6 bases lying between them. The germline gives CDR1 SGHDT, CDR2 YYEEEE. The CDR3 is 12 amino acids. This sample is drawn from a study of cytomegalovirus exposure and HLA in healthy donors. Across the study: An earlier analysis found fewer than 140 million unique TCR beta sequences from around 180 million T cells. Study-wide points: Likely technical artifact: a cluster of highly shared sequence variants.

Primers: 60 Vbeta forward and 13 Jbeta reverse. The data were produced by immunoSEQ multiplex PCR, yet TCRdb's version contains in-frame clones alone and is incomplete. Of over 150,000 clones listed, 75% to 90% were seen once; the top ten hold about 2.5%. The sequence was obtained from a male donor in good health and CMV-seronegative. The chain has TRBV5-6 and TRBJ1-1; D uncertain. The material sequenced was PBMCs. As DNA, the CDR3 is TGTGCCAGCAGCTTTAGTAGCACTGAAGCTTTCTTT. Amino acids: CASSFSSTEAFF.